This T cell receptor beta chain was documented in a study of CD8 T cells in ankylosing spondylitis. TCRdb analysed the 5' RACE reads with MiXCR anew, one entry per CDR3 protein. The repertoire holds fewer than 250,000 distinct CDR3 sequences, with about 10% as singletons. This clonotype has just a few counts. V lost 6 bases and J lost 3, with 28 bases in between. Per the germline V gene, CDR1 is SGHRS and CDR2 is YFSETQ. This CDR3 is 20 amino acids long. The receptor was derived from a male donor with ankylosing spondylitis or in good health (not recorded which). The sequenced sample was blood, either unsorted or a sorted T cell fraction (not recorded which). The rearrangement links TRBV5-1 to TRBJ2-6; D is ambiguous. The CDR3 bases are TGCGCCAGCACCCTTTTTGGAGCCAGCAAGCCCCTCGGTGGGGCCAACGTCCTGACTTTC. As protein: CASTLFGASKPLGGANVLTF.